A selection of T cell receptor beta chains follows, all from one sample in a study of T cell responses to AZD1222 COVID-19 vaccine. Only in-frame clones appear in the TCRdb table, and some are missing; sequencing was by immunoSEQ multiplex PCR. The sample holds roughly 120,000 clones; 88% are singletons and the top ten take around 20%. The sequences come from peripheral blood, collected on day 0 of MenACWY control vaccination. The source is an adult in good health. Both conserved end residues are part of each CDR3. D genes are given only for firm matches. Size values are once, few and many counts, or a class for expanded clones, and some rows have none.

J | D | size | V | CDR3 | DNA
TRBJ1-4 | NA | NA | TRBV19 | CASSPRRGVREKLFF | TGTGCCAGTAGTCCCCGAAGGGGTGTGAGGGAAAAACTGTTTTTT
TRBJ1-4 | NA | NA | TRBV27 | CASSPDRNEKLFF | TGTGCCAGCAGTCCGGACAGAAATGAAAAACTGTTTTTT
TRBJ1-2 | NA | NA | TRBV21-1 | CASTQQSVGGRGFNYGYTF | TGTGCCAGCACCCAGCAAAGCGTCGGAGGTAGGGGATTTAACTATGGCTACACCTTC
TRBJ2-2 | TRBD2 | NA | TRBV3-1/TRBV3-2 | CASSHSYRLAGANGELFF | TGTGCCAGCAGCCATTCCTACCGACTAGCGGGAGCTAACGGGGAGCTGTTTTTT
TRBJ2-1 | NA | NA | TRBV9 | CASSVVPSGEQFF | TGTGCCAGCAGCGTAGTTCCCAGCGGCGAGCAGTTCTTC
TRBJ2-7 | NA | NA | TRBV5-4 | CASSLEIQRDEQYF | TGTGCCAGCAGCTTGGAAATCCAGAGGGACGAGCAGTACTTC
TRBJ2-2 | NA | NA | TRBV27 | CASSLVGSGELFF | TGTGCCAGCAGTTTAGTGGGGTCCGGGGAGCTGTTTTTT
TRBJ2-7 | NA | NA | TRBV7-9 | CASSSYGSPSYEQYF | TGTGCCAGCAGCTCTTACGGGTCTCCCTCCTACGAGCAGTACTTC
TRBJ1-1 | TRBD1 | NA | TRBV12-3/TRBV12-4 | CASSWGQGTEAFF | TGTGCCAGCAGCTGGGGACAGGGCACTGAAGCTTTCTTT
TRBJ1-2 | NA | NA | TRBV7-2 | CARYKLQNYGYTF | TGTGCCCGTTACAAGTTGCAAAACTATGGCTACACCTTC
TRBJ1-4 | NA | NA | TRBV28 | CASSPEVPKLFF | TGTGCCAGCAGTCCAGAAGTACCGAAACTGTTTTTT
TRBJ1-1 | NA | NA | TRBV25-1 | CASSPQVNTEAFF | TGTGCCAGCAGCCCCCAGGTGAACACTGAAGCTTTCTTT
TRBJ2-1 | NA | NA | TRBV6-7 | CALGGVNYNEQFF | TGTGCTCTGGGTGGGGTGAACTACAATGAGCAGTTCTTC
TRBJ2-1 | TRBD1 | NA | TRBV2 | CASTPRGQSQFF | TGTGCCAGCACCCCCCGGGGACAGTCGCAGTTCTTC
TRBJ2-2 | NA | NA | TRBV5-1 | CASSLLGTGELFF | TGCGCCAGCAGCTTGCTGGGCACCGGGGAGCTGTTTTTT
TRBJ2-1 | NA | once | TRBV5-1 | CASSYGEVLNEQFF | TGCGCCAGCAGCTATGGGGAGGTACTGAATGAGCAGTTCTTC
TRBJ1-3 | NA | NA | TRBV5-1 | CASSRGTRASGNTIYF | TGCGCCAGCAGCCGGGGGACCCGAGCCTCTGGAAACACCATATATTTT
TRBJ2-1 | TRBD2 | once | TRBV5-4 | CASTSGTSGINEQFF | TGTGCCAGCACCTCCGGGACTAGCGGGATCAATGAGCAGTTCTTC
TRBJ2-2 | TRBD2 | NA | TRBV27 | CASSSHSGSYTGELFF | TGTGCCAGCAGTTCCCATAGCGGGAGTTACACCGGGGAGCTGTTTTTT
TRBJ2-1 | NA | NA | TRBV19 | CASMDQATVNEQFF | TGTGCCAGTATGGATCAGGCGACGGTCAATGAGCAGTTCTTC
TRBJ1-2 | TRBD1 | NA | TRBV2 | CASLGGLTGAYGYTF | TGTGCCAGCCTGGGGGGGCTGACAGGGGCATATGGCTACACCTTC
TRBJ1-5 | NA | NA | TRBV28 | CASSLGGVRQPQHF | TGTGCCAGCAGTTTAGGAGGGGTGCGGCAGCCCCAGCATTTT
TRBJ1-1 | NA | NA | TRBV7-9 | CASSQYRNRVNTEAFF | TGTGCCAGCAGCCAATATAGAAACAGGGTGAACACTGAAGCTTTCTTT
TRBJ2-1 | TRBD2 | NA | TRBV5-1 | CASSPGLLAVYNEQFF | TGCGCCAGCAGCCCTGGGTTACTAGCGGTCTACAATGAGCAGTTCTTC
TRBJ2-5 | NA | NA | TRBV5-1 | CASSYRGETQYF | TGCGCCAGCAGCTACCGGGGTGAGACCCAGTACTTC
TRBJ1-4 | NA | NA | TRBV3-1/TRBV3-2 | CASSHKTSRDREKLFF | TGTGCCAGCAGCCACAAGACGTCGAGAGACAGGGAAAAACTGTTTTTT
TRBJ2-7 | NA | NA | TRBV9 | CASSVQGSSYEQYF | TGTGCCAGCAGCGTCCAGGGGAGCTCCTACGAGCAGTACTTC